This TCR beta chain was found in a study of regulatory T cells in long-lasting Graves disease. The CDR3 runs 13 residues. The germline V gene encodes CDR1 GTSNPN and CDR2 SVGIG (reference sequence). V was clipped by 0 bases and J by 4 bases, with 9 bases between them. Arm-PCR with iRepertoire HTBI primers amplified the CDR3 regions for these TCR beta libraries. TCRdb passed the multiplex PCR reads through MiXCR, listing each CDR3 protein once. Altogether about 220,000 distinct CDR3 sequences are present, approximately 20% being singletons, with the ten largest covering approximately 20%. This clonotype showed up many times. Stated time point: newly diagnosed GD, antithyroid drugs for less than 3 months. The TCR library was prepared using RNA isolated from PBMCs. Graves' disease was diagnosed by American Thyroid Association guidelines.

This sequence was found in a female donor with Graves disease. This chain connects TRBV30 to TRBJ2-5; D is unresolved. Sequenced material: peripheral blood mononuclear cells (PBMCs), taken at new diagnosis, from a patient treated with antithyroid drugs. CDR3 DNA sequence: TGTGCCTGGAGTGTACTGGGCTCAGAGACCCAGTACTTC. It encodes CAWSVLGSETQYF.